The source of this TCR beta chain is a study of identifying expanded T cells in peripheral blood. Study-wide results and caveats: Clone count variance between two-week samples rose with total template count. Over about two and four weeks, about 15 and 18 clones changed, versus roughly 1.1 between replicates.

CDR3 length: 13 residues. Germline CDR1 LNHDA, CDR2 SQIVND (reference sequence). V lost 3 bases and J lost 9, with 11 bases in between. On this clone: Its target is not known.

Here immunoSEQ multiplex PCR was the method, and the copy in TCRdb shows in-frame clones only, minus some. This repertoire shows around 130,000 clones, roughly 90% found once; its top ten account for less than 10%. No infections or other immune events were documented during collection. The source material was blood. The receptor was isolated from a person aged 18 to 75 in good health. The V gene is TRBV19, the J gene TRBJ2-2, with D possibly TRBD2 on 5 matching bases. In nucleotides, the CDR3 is TGTGCCAGTAGTATGACCGAGGGCTGGGAGCTGTTTTTT. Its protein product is CASSMTEGWELFF. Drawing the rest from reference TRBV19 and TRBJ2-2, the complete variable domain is DGGITQSPKYLFRKEGQNVTLSCEQNLNHDAMYWYRQDPGQGLRLIYYSQIVNDFQKGDIAEGYSVSREKKESFPLTVTSAQKNPTAFYLCASSMTEGWELFFGEGSRLTVL.